A single sample is the source of the 30 T cell receptor beta chains below, sequenced in a study of blood T cell repertoires in COVID-19. The repertoire was sequenced with immunoSEQ multiplex PCR; TCRdb's copy has only in-frame clones and lacks some. The table lists around 260,000 clones, approximately 88% of them singletons, with around 9.6% in the top ten. Sample: peripheral blood. All receptors come from a woman in her seventies with COVID-19, enrolled during active disease.

J is TRBJ2-7 and V is TRBV28; 8 bases are shared with TRBD1. The junction had 7 bases not matched to a gene; V was cut back by 7 bases and J by 5 bases. The CDR3 sequence is 13 residues long. Germline lookup yields CDR1 MDHEN and CDR2 SYDVKM. CDR3 coding DNA: TGTGCCAGCACCATCGACAGGGGCCACGAGCAGTACTTC. It codes for CASTIDRGHEQYF.

This rearrangement joins TRBV28 to TRBJ1-2, with TRBD1 as a possible D gene (6 bases). In germline, CDR1 is MDHEN, CDR2 SYDVKM. This CDR3 contains 15 residues. V was trimmed by 3 bases and J by 8 bases, leaving 19 bases between them. CDR3 in DNA: TGTGCCAGCAGTTTTGCGAAACAGGGTCTGAGCGGCTACACCTTC. This gives the protein CASSFAKQGLSGYTF.

The chain couples TRBV12-3 or TRBV12-4 to TRBJ1-5, with D uncertain. Trimming cost V 4 bases and J 5 bases, with 9 bases left between them. This CDR3 is 13 amino acids long. For the CDR3, the DNA is TGTGCCAGCAGTTCTTCCAGATATCAGCCCCAGCATTTT. Translation: CASSSSRYQPQHF.

The chain links TRBV13 to TRBJ1-3; 12 nucleotides line up with TRBD1. Looked up from germline, CDR1 is PRHDT and CDR2 is FYEKMQ (reference sequence). The CDR3 contains 16 residues. With V trimmed by 5 bases and J by 4 bases, 6 bases remained unmatched. CDR3: CASSPGQGARGNTIYF. The CDR3 bases are TGTGCCAGCAGCCCGGGACAGGGGGCGAGGGGAAACACCATATATTTT. Looking up the rest from reference TRBV13 and TRBJ1-3 gives the full variable domain: AAGVIQSPRHLIKEKRETATLKCYPIPRHDTVYWYQQGPGQDPQFLISFYEKMQSDKGSIPDRFSAQQFSDYHSELNMSSLELGDSALYFCASSPGQGARGNTIYFGEGSWLTVV.

In DNA form, the CDR3 reads TGTGCCAGCTCACCGATGGGAGTGAACACTGAAGCTTTCTTT. It specifies CASSPMGVNTEAFF. This chain joins TRBV18 and TRBJ1-1, with D uncertain. Germline V gives CDR1 KGHSH, CDR2 LQKENI. Trimming cost V 3 bases and J 0 bases, with 8 bases left between them. This CDR3 is built from 14 residues.

The genes are TRBV29-1 and TRBJ2-7, with D perhaps matching TRBD2 (6 bases). The CDR3 extends over 13 amino acids. Germline values: CDR1 SQVTM, CDR2 ANQGSEA. V was shortened by 4 bases and J by 2 bases, with 12 bases between the two germline ends. In DNA, the CDR3 is TGCAGCGTTGCACGGGAGCTCCCCTACGAGCAGTACTTC. It encodes CSVARELPYEQYF.

The CDR3 sequence: CASSLNLAYSTDTQYF. In nucleotides, the CDR3 is TGTGCCAGCAGCTTAAATCTAGCGTACTCCACAGATACGCAGTATTTT. This chain uses TRBV11-2 with TRBJ2-3; maybe TRBD2 (6 bases). V lost 2 bases and J lost 2, with 14 bases in between. The CDR3 extends over 16 amino acids. Germline-derived CDR1 and CDR2 are SGHAT and FQNNGV.

The chain carries TRBV2 and TRBJ2-5, with 7 positions matching TRBD2. Trimming at V came to 4 bases and at J to 1 base, leaving 0 bases not matched to a gene. Looked up from germline, CDR1 is SNHLY and CDR2 is FYNNEI. The CDR3 is 13 residues long. CDR3 region: CASSAGGQETQYF. The CDR3 DNA reads TGTGCCAGCAGTGCGGGGGGCCAAGAGACCCAGTACTTC. Supplemented by reference TRBV2 and TRBJ2-5, the full variable domain reads EPEVTQTPSHQVTQMGQEVILRCVPISNHLYFYWYRQILGQKVEFLVSFYNNEISEKSEIFDDQFSVERPDGSNFTLKIRSTKLEDSAMYFCASSAGGQETQYFGPGTRLLVL.

This clone came up once. The CDR3 DNA reads as TGCGCCAGCAGCTTGGTGAGCGGGAGGAACTACAATGAGCAGTTCTTC. Amino acid sequence: CASSLVSGRNYNEQFF. The chain carries TRBV5-1 and TRBJ2-1; 9 bases line up with TRBD2. The CDR3 spans 16 residues. Trimming removed 0 bases from V and 3 bases from J; junction bases left unmatched: 4. CDR1 is SGHRS and CDR2 is YFSETQ in the germline V gene.

The rearrangement uses TRBV3-1 (or the pseudogene TRBV3-2) and TRBJ2-1; tentative D call: TRBD1 (6 bases). The length of the CDR3 is 13 residues. The V gene's germline CDR1 is LGHDT and CDR2 YNNKEL (reference sequence). V was pared by 5 bases and J by 8 bases, with 13 bases between. This CDR3 is CASSLTGSYEQFF. CDR3 coding DNA: TGTGCCAGCAGCTTAACAGGGAGCTATGAGCAGTTCTTC.

This clone was observed once. In DNA, the CDR3 is TGTGCCAGCTCACCAGGGACAGCAAGTGAAGCTTTCTTT. Residues: CASSPGTASEAFF. This chain uses TRBV18 with TRBJ1-1, with 7 bases lining up with TRBD1. Trimming at V came to 2 bases and at J to 7 bases, leaving 4 bases not matched to a gene. In germline, CDR1 is KGHSH, CDR2 LQKENI. The CDR3 spans 13 residues.

The rearrangement uses TRBV29-1 and TRBJ2-1; 11 bases line up with TRBD1. With 4 bases clipped from V and 7 bases from J, the junction kept 6 bases outside the gene matches. CDR1 and CDR2 (germline): SQVTM, ANQGSEA. CDR3 length: 14 residues. The chain's CDR3 is CSVVRDRGKNEQFF. The CDR3 DNA is TGCAGCGTTGTTCGGGACAGGGGGAAGAATGAGCAGTTCTTC.

This chain uses TRBV18 with TRBJ2-1; D is perhaps TRBD1 (6 bases). In germline, CDR1 is KGHSH, CDR2 LQKENI. The CDR3 loop spans 15 amino acids. V dropped 4 bases and J dropped 5 bases, with 15 bases sitting between them. The CDR3 DNA is TGTGCCAGCTCACGAATACAGGGCCCTCACAATGAGCAGTTCTTC. Translated, it gives CASSRIQGPHNEQFF.

The chain recombines TRBV19 with TRBJ2-5; TRBD1 matches at 10 bases. The CDR3 runs 15 residues. From germline, CDR1 is LNHDA and CDR2 SQIVND (reference sequence). V shed 1 base and J 4 bases; nucleotides not matched to a gene: 3. DNA for the CDR3: TGTGCCAGTAGTATAGTTGGGACAGGGGTAGAGACCCAGTACTTC. Its protein is CASSIVGTGVETQYF.

The chain combines TRBV28 with TRBJ2-2; D possibly corresponds to TRBD1 (6 bases). Trimming pared 6 bases from V and 4 bases from J, leaving 9 bases between. CDR1 and CDR2 from the germline V gene are MDHEN and SYDVKM. The CDR3 has 13 amino acids. The CDR3 loop is CASSRTVTGELFF. In nucleotides, the CDR3 is TGTGCCAGCAGCCGGACAGTCACCGGGGAGCTGTTTTTT.

The chain has TRBV7-2 and TRBJ1-1; TRBD1 might be the D (5 bases). CDR1 and CDR2 from the germline V gene are SGHTA and FQGNSA. V shed 3 bases and J shed 1 base, with 12 bases lying between them. The CDR3 covers 15 residues. The CDR3 region has the DNA TGTGCCAGCAGCTTTAGGGGAGGGGAGAACACTGAAGCTTTCTTT. This sequence encodes CASSFRGGENTEAFF.

This CDR3 reads CASSPSRTQYF. CDR3 in DNA: TGTGCCAGCAGCCCTTCGCGGACCCAGTACTTC. This chain links TRBV7-8 with TRBJ2-5; D remains ambiguous. Trimming stripped 5 bases from V and 7 bases from J, with 8 bases between. Germline V CDR1 and CDR2: SGHVS, FQNEAQ. The CDR3 covers 11 residues.

This chain connects TRBV19 to TRBJ2-2, with TRBD2 as a possible D gene (6 bases). Germline lookup yields CDR1 LNHDA and CDR2 SQIVND (reference sequence). The CDR3 consists of 18 residues. The V end lost 6 bases, the J end lost 4 bases, and 24 bases lay between the germline ends. The CDR3 bases are TGTGCCAGTAGCACCTATTCCCGATCCGGGGGAGTCACCGGGGAGCTGTTTTTT. Translation: CASSTYSRSGGVTGELFF.

V is TRBV5-4 and J is TRBJ2-1, with unresolved D. CDR3 length: 13 amino acids. V was trimmed by 2 bases and J by 5 bases, leaving 8 bases between them. Germline loops: CDR1 SGHNT, CDR2 YYREEE (reference sequence). As DNA, the CDR3 is TGTGCCAGCAGCTTTCCCCGGGACAATGAGCAGTTCTTC. As protein: CASSFPRDNEQFF.

The rearrangement links TRBV7-3 to TRBJ1-2; TRBD1 agrees at 7 bases. Germline trimming cut 6 bases from V and 7 bases from J; bases unmatched to any gene: 17. Germline V gene lookup returns CDR1 SGHTA and CDR2 FQGTGA. CDR3 length equals 16 residues. The CDR3 nucleotides are TGTGCCAGCAGGCCCCACGATCAGGGGGAAGGGGGTGGCTACACCTTC. Translating it yields CASRPHDQGEGGGYTF.

The genes are TRBV30 and TRBJ1-1, with D unresolved. The V and J ends lost 0 bases and 5 bases respectively, with 22 bases between them. The CDR3 contains 17 residues. Germline assignment: CDR1 GTSNPN and CDR2 SVGIG (reference sequence). In DNA form, the CDR3 reads TGTGCCTGGAGTGTACCACAGTCGACCTCTTATGGGACTGAAGCTTTCTTT. Its protein is CAWSVPQSTSYGTEAFF. The variable domain in full, with the rest retrieved from reference TRBV30 and TRBJ1-1, is SQTIHQWPATLVQPVGSPLSLECTVEGTSNPNLYWYRQAAGRGLQLLFYSVGIGQISSEVPQNLSASRPQDRQFILSSKKLLLSDSGFYLCAWSVPQSTSYGTEAFFGQGTRLTVV.

This chain's CDR3 is CASSQGGTSGYSPLHF. The CDR3 DNA sequence: TGTGCCAGCAGCCAAGGAGGGACATCGGGTTATTCACCCCTCCACTTT. This chain connects TRBV3-1 (or the pseudogene TRBV3-2) to TRBJ1-6; perhaps TRBD1 as D (6 bases). Per germline, CDR1 LGHDT and CDR2 YNNKEL (reference sequence). The CDR3 spans 16 residues. Trimming took off 1 base at V and 8 bases at J, with 15 bases between the two ends.

The chain has TRBV11-3 and TRBJ2-2, with D unresolved. Looked up from germline, CDR1 is SGHNT and CDR2 is YENEEA. CDR3 size: 13 residues. V dropped 5 bases and J dropped 1 base, with 5 bases sitting between them. In DNA form, the CDR3 reads TGTGCCAGCAGCCTCCGGAACACCGGGGAGCTGTTTTTT. It translates to CASSLRNTGELFF.

This clone has a handful of counts. For the CDR3, the DNA is TGTGCCAGCAGTTTCAGGAGGGATAATGAAAAACTGTTTTTT. The encoded protein is CASSFRRDNEKLFF. The chain recombines TRBV28 with TRBJ1-4; D is unclear. V lost 3 bases and J 4 bases, leaving 9 bases between the germline ends. CDR1 is MDHEN, CDR2 SYDVKM, per germline. The CDR3 consists of 14 residues.

The chain employs TRBV7-3 and TRBJ2-1, with TRBD2 as a possible D gene (5 bases). V lost 2 bases and J lost 6, with 14 bases in between. This CDR3 contains 15 residues. Looked up from germline, CDR1 is SGHTA and CDR2 is FQGTGA. The CDR3 region has the DNA TGTGCCAGCAGCTTAGCGAGCGGTCAAAGCAATGAGCAGTTCTTC. It encodes CASSLASGQSNEQFF.

This clone came up a few times. This sequence joins TRBV25-1 and TRBJ2-5, with TRBD2 as a possible D gene (6 bases). The V and J ends lost 4 bases and 10 bases respectively, with 10 bases between them. Germline lookup yields CDR1 MGHDK and CDR2 SYGVNS. There are 11 residues in the CDR3. Here the CDR3 DNA reads TGTGCCAGCAGTGGCGGACTACACCAGTACTTC. Its protein is CASSGGLHQYF.

The chain uses TRBV11-2 and TRBJ2-2; the D gene is possibly TRBD2 (6 bases). V gave up 10 bases and J gave up 2 bases, with 14 bases separating them. This CDR3 has 14 residues. Germline V gene sequence: CDR1 SGHAT, CDR2 FQNNGV. The CDR3 region has the DNA TGTGCCAACTCCCGGGACTTTAACACCGGGGAGCTGTTTTTT. Translating it yields CANSRDFNTGELFF.

CDR3 sequence: CASVQGTGGYEQYF. The CDR3 coding sequence is TGTGCTAGTGTCCAAGGGACAGGAGGTTACGAGCAGTACTTC. J is TRBJ2-7 and V is TRBV12-5; TRBD1 agrees at 8 bases. V was pared by 7 bases and J by 4 bases, with 9 bases of the junction left unmatched. This CDR3 region has 14 residues. Germline V CDR1 and CDR2: LGHNT, FRNRAP.

The chain carries TRBV10-3 and TRBJ2-7; TRBD2 might be the D (5 bases). V was cut by 2 bases and J by 2 bases, with 10 bases left in between. The CDR3 sequence is 14 residues long. Looked up from germline, CDR1 is ENHRY and CDR2 is SYGVKD. CDR3 loop: CAISEGGGTYEQYF. CDR3 bases: TGTGCCATCAGTGAGGGCGGAGGAACCTACGAGCAGTACTTC.

The CDR3 bases are TGTGCCAGCAAGGGAGGGCGTAGCAATCAGCCCCAGCATTTT. It is translated as CASKGGRSNQPQHF. This chain links TRBV6-5 with TRBJ1-5; no definite D call. The CDR3 has 14 residues. Trimming took off 7 bases at V and 0 bases at J, with 10 bases between the two ends. Per the germline V gene, CDR1 is MNHEY and CDR2 is SVGAGI.